This T cell receptor beta chain is drawn from a study of blood T cell repertoires in COVID-19. The CDR3 is 14 amino acids. Trimming took 0 bases from V and 11 from J; bases not matched to a gene: 8. Germline-derived CDR1 and CDR2 are MGHRA and YSYEKL. Only in-frame clones appear in the TCRdb table, and some are missing; sequencing was by immunoSEQ multiplex PCR. The sample records some 220,000 clones, 75% to 85% being singletons. The material sequenced was peripheral blood. The chain carries TRBV4-1 and TRBJ1-1, with 8 bases that match TRBD1. This receptor was identified in a man aged 50 or older with active or convalescent COVID-19. The CDR3 DNA sequence: TGCGCCAGCAGCCAAGATTCGAGGGGACAGGTCGCTTTCTTT. Its protein is CASSQDSRGQVAFF.